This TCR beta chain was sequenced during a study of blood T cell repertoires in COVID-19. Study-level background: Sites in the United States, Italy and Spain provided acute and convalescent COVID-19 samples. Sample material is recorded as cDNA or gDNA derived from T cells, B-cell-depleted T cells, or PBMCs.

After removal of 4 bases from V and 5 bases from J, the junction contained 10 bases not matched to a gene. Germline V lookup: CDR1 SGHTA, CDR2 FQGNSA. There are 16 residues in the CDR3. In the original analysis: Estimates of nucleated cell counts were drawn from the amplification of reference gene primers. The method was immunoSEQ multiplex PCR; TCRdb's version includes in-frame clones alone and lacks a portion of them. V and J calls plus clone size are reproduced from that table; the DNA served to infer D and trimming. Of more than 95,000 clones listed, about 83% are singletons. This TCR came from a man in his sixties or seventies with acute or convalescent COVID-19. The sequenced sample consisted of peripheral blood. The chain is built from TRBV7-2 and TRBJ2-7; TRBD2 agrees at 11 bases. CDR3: CASSWEGLAEPHEQYF. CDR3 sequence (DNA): TGTGCCAGCAGCTGGGAGGGACTAGCGGAACCCCACGAGCAGTACTTC.